This T cell receptor (beta chain) was recorded in a study of blood T cell repertoires in COVID-19. The CDR3 sequence is 12 residues long. The ends were cut back, 3 bases at V and 7 bases at J, with 8 bases in the middle. This clone occurred once. The method was immunoSEQ multiplex PCR; TCRdb's version includes in-frame clones alone and lacks a portion of them. This sample has just under 90,000 clones; approximately 91% occur once, and the top ten carry over 1.5%. The chain has TRBV12-3 or TRBV12-4 and TRBJ2-3; D call uncertain. The TCR was taken from a man aged 55 to 70 with acute or convalescent COVID-19. The specimen was peripheral blood. Written as DNA, the CDR3 is TGTGCCAGCAGTTTCCGAGCAAATACGCAGTATTTT. This sequence encodes CASSFRANTQYF.